This T cell receptor (beta chain) is from a study of T-cell reconstitution after alpha-beta-depleted transplantation in children. Study outcomes and limitations: About two months after transplant, alpha-beta T cells reportedly came from several hundred expanded graft clones. Surviving recipient T cells and thymic progenitors underlay high day-60 TCRbeta diversity in some patients.

The CDR3 totals 13 residues. Per germline, CDR1 MDHEN and CDR2 SYDVKM. The V end lost 6 bases, the J end lost 7 bases, and 10 bases lay between the germline ends. A TCRbeta library incorporating unique molecular identifiers was prepared. TCRdb processed the PCR reads anew with MiXCR; each CDR3 protein has one entry. This repertoire shows approximately 290,000 distinct CDR3 sequences, around 10% found once; its top ten account for about 20%. For this clonotype: Its antigen is undetermined. This may be a read error: a much more frequent sequence differs by one nucleotide.

The sequences come from peripheral blood, collected 180 days after TCRalphabeta/CD19-depleted stem cell transplant. The gene calls are TRBV28 and TRBJ1-6; D is unclear. The sequence derives from a male patient between 2 and 10 years old who had a stem cell transplant for chronic granulomatous disease, so the T cells may come from the graft donor. CDR3 sequence (DNA): TGTGCCAGCAGGGAGGGTGGGAATTCACCCCTCCACTTT. The encoded protein is CASREGGNSPLHF. Supplemented by reference TRBV28 and TRBJ1-6, the full variable domain reads DVKVTQSSRYLVKRTGEKVFLECVQDMDHENMFWYRQDPGLGLRLIYFSYDVKMKEKGDIPEGYSVSREKKERFSLILESASTNQTSMYLCASREGGNSPLHFGNGTRLTVT.